These T cell receptor beta chains were read from a single sample in a study of Ad26.COV2.S vaccination and SARS-CoV-2 variants. Sequencing used immunoSEQ multiplex PCR; TCRdb keeps in-frame clones, though not all of them. The sample lists about 180,000 clones, around 88% occurring once. This specimen was peripheral blood, taken after recovery from COVID-19. The receptor source for this set is a human donor who had recovered from COVID-19. Each CDR3 is given with its conserved first and last residue. The D gene is left open where the match is weak. Some rows mark clone size as missing; the rest say once, few, many or name a class of expanded clone.

size | J | V | D | CDR3 | DNA
- | TRBJ2-3 | TRBV4-2 | TRBD2 | CASSHQREGHWTDTQYF | TGTGCCAGCAGCCATCAGCGGGAGGGCCATTGGACAGATACGCAGTATTTT
- | TRBJ2-3 | TRBV5-6 | TRBD2 | CASSPLVEAGDTTDTQYF | TGTGCCAGCAGCCCCCTAGTCGAAGCGGGGGATACCACAGATACGCAGTATTTT
- | TRBJ2-4 | TRBV20-1 | - | CSASRPGEGKNIQYF | TGCAGTGCTAGTCGTCCGGGGGAAGGCAAAAACATTCAGTACTTC
- | TRBJ1-5 | TRBV25-1 | - | CASSQTGRNQPQHF | TGTGCCAGCAGTCAGACAGGCCGGAATCAGCCCCAGCATTTT
- | TRBJ2-1 | TRBV7-7 | - | CASSKTGPGNEQFF | TGTGCTAGCAGCAAAACCGGGCCAGGGAATGAGCAGTTCTTC
- | TRBJ2-3 | TRBV7-8 | - | CASSLVTRGTDTQYF | TGTGCCAGCAGCTTAGTTACCCGAGGCACAGATACGCAGTATTTT
- | TRBJ2-4 | TRBV3-1/TRBV3-2 | - | CASSPSGGAKNIQYF | TGTGCCAGCAGCCCCTCTGGGGGGGCCAAAAACATTCAGTACTTC
- | TRBJ2-1 | TRBV27 | TRBD2 | CASSRGGAYNEQFF | TGTGCCAGCAGTCGGGGGGGGGCCTACAATGAGCAGTTCTTC
- | TRBJ1-1 | TRBV21-1 | - | CASSITTGRATEAFF | TGTGCCAGCAGCATTACGACAGGCCGAGCCACTGAAGCTTTCTTT
- | TRBJ1-2 | TRBV11-2 | - | CASSAGFNYGYTF | TGTGCCAGCAGCGCAGGGTTTAACTATGGCTACACCTTC
few | TRBJ2-7 | TRBV3-1/TRBV3-2 | - | CASSQGGTVQYF | TGTGCCAGCAGCCAAGGGGGTACGGTGCAGTACTTC
- | TRBJ2-1 | TRBV5-1 | TRBD1 | CASSPRNNRGVWEQFF | TGCGCCAGCAGCCCCCGTAACAACAGGGGGGTTTGGGAGCAGTTCTTC
- | TRBJ1-5 | TRBV5-4 | - | CASSFRRGVNQPQHF | TGTGCCAGCAGCTTCCGGCGAGGGGTCAATCAGCCCCAGCATTTT
- | TRBJ2-1 | TRBV5-1 | - | CASSFLADNEQFF | TGCGCCAGCAGTTTTCTAGCAGACAATGAGCAGTTCTTC
- | TRBJ2-5 | TRBV18 | - | CASSPDQETQYF | TGTGCCAGCTCACCAGACCAAGAGACCCAGTACTTC